This TCR beta chain was obtained from a study of blood T cell repertoires in COVID-19. Background on the study: The United States, Italy and Spain were the sources of the acute and convalescent COVID-19 samples. From T cells, B-cell-depleted T cells, or PBMCs came the material, which was cDNA or gDNA.

The CDR3 has 15 residues. Germline-derived CDR1 and CDR2 are LGHNA and YSLEER. Trimming took 1 base from V and 4 from J, leaving 13 bases between them. Methods used by the authors: Reference gene primer amplification gave estimated nucleated cell counts. Sequencing used immunoSEQ multiplex PCR; TCRdb keeps in-frame clones, though not all of them. The V and J calls and clone size come from that table; D and trimming were worked out from the DNA. The repertoire holds around 180,000 clones, with 88% as singletons. The rearrangement joins TRBV4-3 to TRBJ1-1; D is unclear. The TCR sequence derives from a human donor in a cohort sampled during active COVID-19. Sequenced sample: peripheral blood. The CDR3 protein is CASSQVPIGLTEAFF. For the CDR3, the DNA is TGCGCCAGCAGCCAAGTTCCCATAGGACTCACTGAAGCTTTCTTT.